The clone carrying this T cell receptor (beta chain) was counted ten times or more. By 5'RACE template switching, TCR cDNA was produced, with a universal primer site and UMIs added in the process. A single record per CDR3 protein comes from TCRdb applying MiXCR to the 5' RACE reads. The table lists approximately 260,000 distinct CDR3 sequences, 5.2% of them singletons. The CDR3 runs to 15 residues. Trimming at V came to 6 bases and at J to 3 bases, leaving 10 bases not matched to a gene. Germline V gene data show CDR1 as SGHNT and CDR2 as YYREEE (reference sequence). This specimen belongs to a study of T cells after yellow fever vaccination.

The chain carries TRBV5-4 and TRBJ1-2, with 8 bases identical to TRBD1. This specimen was CD4+ T cells sorted from PBMCs, taken on the day of the yellow fever booster vaccination. This TCR was recovered from a man in his late teens or twenties who received the YFV17D yellow fever vaccine. CDR3 coding DNA: TGTGCCAGCACTGTCGGGGACAGGTTCGACTATGGCTACACCTTC. Amino acids: CASTVGDRFDYGYTF.